Shown below are 10 T cell receptor beta chains from a single sample sequenced in a study of T-cell reconstitution after alpha-beta-depleted transplantation in children. Unique molecular identifiers featured in how the TCRbeta library was prepared. Each CDR3 protein gets one entry after TCRdb re-called the PCR reads with MiXCR. Among a few hundred thousand distinct CDR3 sequences listed, roughly 11% were seen once. The source material was PBMCs from the stem cell graft donor, sampled from the stem cell graft. Source of these receptors: a human donor who donated a stem cell graft to a child with acute myeloid leukemia.

The chain recombines TRBV5-1 with TRBJ2-2; possibly TRBD1 or TRBD2 for D (6 bases each). V was trimmed by 0 bases and J by 4 bases, leaving 13 bases between them. Germline V CDR1 and CDR2: SGHRS, YFSETQ. This CDR3 has 16 residues. CDR3 in amino acids: CASSLVTGAGTGELFF. Here the CDR3 DNA reads TGCGCCAGCAGCTTGGTGACGGGGGCTGGCACCGGGGAGCTGTTTTTT.

This clonotype was seen more than once but under ten times. This chain uses TRBV10-3 with TRBJ2-6; D unresolved. Trimming shortened V by 7 bases and J by 0 bases, and 13 bases separated the two germline ends. CDR3 size: 16 residues. Germline V gives CDR1 ENHRY, CDR2 SYGVKD. The CDR3 nucleotides read TGTGCCATCAAAGGAGACGGAAGCTCTGGGGCCAACGTCCTGACTTTC. Translation: CAIKGDGSSGANVLTF.

This clonotype occurred a few times. This chain uses TRBV4-1 with TRBJ2-2; 7 bases match TRBD2. In germline, CDR1 is MGHRA, CDR2 YSYEKL. The CDR3 loop spans 15 amino acids. V was clipped by 0 bases and J by 6 bases; unmatched bases: 4. CDR3 amino acids: CASSQEGGEAGELFF. The CDR3 nucleotides are TGCGCCAGCAGCCAAGAGGGAGGGGAGGCCGGGGAGCTGTTTTTT.

The gene calls are TRBV29-1 and TRBJ1-5; 11 nucleotides agree with TRBD1. Germline CDR1 is SQVTM and CDR2 is ANQGSEA. V dropped 6 bases and J dropped 0; count of bases not matched to a gene: 4. The CDR3 sequence is 15 residues long. The CDR3 here is CSVGTGGNSNQPQHF. In nucleotides, the CDR3 is TGCAGCGTGGGGACAGGGGGTAATAGCAATCAGCCCCAGCATTTT.

The V and J genes are TRBV6-1 and TRBJ2-5; 7 positions agree with TRBD1. Looked up from germline, CDR1 is MNHNS and CDR2 is SASEGT. The CDR3 extends over 14 amino acids. J gave up 5 bases and V 5 bases, and 8 bases lay outside the gene matches. The chain's CDR3 is CASSRTGNRETQYF. In DNA form, the CDR3 reads TGTGCCAGCAGTAGGACAGGCAACCGGGAGACCCAGTACTTC.

Only a few counts were recorded for this clonotype. The chain combines TRBV27 with TRBJ2-2, with 10 bases lining up with TRBD1. The CDR3 runs 18 residues. The germline V gene has CDR1 MNHEY and CDR2 SMNVEV (reference sequence). V lost 1 base, J lost 0 bases, and 5 bases stayed unmatched. Here the CDR3 reads CASSLLWGQGPNTGELFF. CDR3 bases: TGTGCCAGCAGTTTATTGTGGGGACAGGGGCCGAACACCGGGGAGCTGTTTTTT.

The chain employs TRBV20-1 and TRBJ1-5; D gene uncertain. The V gene lost 1 base and the J gene lost 0 bases, with 4 bases spanning the gap. The CDR3 has 13 amino acids. Germline CDR1 is DFQATT and CDR2 is SNEGSKA (reference sequence). The CDR3 bases are TGCAGTGCTAGAGTCCATAGCAATCAGCCCCAGCATTTT. It specifies CSARVHSNQPQHF.

This clonotype was seen a handful of times. V usage is TRBV7-8 and J usage is TRBJ2-7; D may be TRBD2 (6 bases). The V and J ends lost 5 bases and 2 bases respectively, with 10 bases between them. Germline assignment: CDR1 SGHVS and CDR2 FQNEAQ. The CDR3 extends over 13 amino acids. DNA of the CDR3: TGTGCCAGCAGCGAGCGGGTTCCCTACGAGCAGTACTTC. Translation gives CASSERVPYEQYF.

About this clonotype: Just one base apart from a much larger clone, this may be a read error. V usage is TRBV4-3 and J usage is TRBJ2-1; possibly TRBD2 for D (5 bases). This CDR3 comprises 14 residues. CDR1 and CDR2 (germline): LGHNA, YSLEER. The CDR3 bases are TGCGCCGGCAGCTTGGAGGACTCCTACAATGAGCAGTTCTTC. Translation gives CAGSLEDSYNEQFF.

Comment on this clonotype: Since a much larger clone is just one base distant, this may be a read error. The chain recombines TRBV29-1 with TRBJ2-1; 8 bases are shared with TRBD2. J gave up 0 bases and V 3 bases, and 10 bases lay outside the gene matches. Germline CDR1 reads SQVTM; CDR2 reads ANQGSEA. This CDR3 contains 17 residues. The CDR3 spells CSVDGGGLASSYNEQFF. The CDR3 bases are TGCAGCGTTGACGGCGGCGGACTAGCCAGCTCCTACAATGAGCAGTTCTTC.